The present T cell receptor (beta chain) was sequenced within a study of blood T cell repertoires in COVID-19. TCRdb keeps only in-frame clones here, not all; method: immunoSEQ multiplex PCR. The sample lists 190,000 or so clones, roughly four fifths seen once, with around 8.8% in the top ten. V shed 3 bases and J 8 bases; nucleotides not matched to a gene: 6. In germline, CDR1 is SGDLS, CDR2 YYNGEE. This CDR3 spans 16 amino acids. The sequence came from a man aged 35-49 years who had recovered from COVID-19. V and J are TRBV9 and TRBJ2-1, with 15 bases matching TRBD2. The sequencing sample was made of PBMCs or T cells enriched from blood (not recorded which). The CDR3, as DNA: TGTGCCAGCAGCGACGGGACTAGCGGGAGGTTGGATGAGCAGTTCTTC. It encodes CASSDGTSGRLDEQFF.